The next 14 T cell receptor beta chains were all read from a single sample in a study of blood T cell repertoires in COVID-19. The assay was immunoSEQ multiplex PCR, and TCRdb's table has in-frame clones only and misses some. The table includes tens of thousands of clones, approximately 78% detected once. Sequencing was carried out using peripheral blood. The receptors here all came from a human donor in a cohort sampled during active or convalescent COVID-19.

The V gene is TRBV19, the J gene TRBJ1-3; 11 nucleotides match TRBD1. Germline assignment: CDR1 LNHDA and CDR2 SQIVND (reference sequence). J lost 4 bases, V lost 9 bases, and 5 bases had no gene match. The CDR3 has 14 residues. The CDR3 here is CASLDRGPGNTIYF. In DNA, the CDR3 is TGTGCCAGCCTGGACAGGGGGCCAGGAAACACCATATATTTT.

CDR3 region: CASMGTGDGYTF. Written as DNA, the CDR3 is TGTGCCAGCATGGGGACAGGAGATGGCTACACCTTC. The rearrangement links TRBV27 to TRBJ1-2, with 8 bases lining up with TRBD1. The CDR3 spans 12 residues. The germline V gene encodes CDR1 MNHEY and CDR2 SMNVEV (reference sequence). J lost 6 bases, V lost 7 bases, and 4 bases had no gene match.

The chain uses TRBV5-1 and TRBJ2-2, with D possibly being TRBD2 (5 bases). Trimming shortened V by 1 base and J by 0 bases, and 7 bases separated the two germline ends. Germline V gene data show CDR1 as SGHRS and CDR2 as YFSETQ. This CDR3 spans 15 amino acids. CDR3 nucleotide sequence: TGCGCCAGCAGCTTGTCGGGGACGAACACCGGGGAGCTGTTTTTT. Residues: CASSLSGTNTGELFF. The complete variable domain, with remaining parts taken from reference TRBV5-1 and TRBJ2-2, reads KAGVTQTPRYLIKTRGQQVTLSCSPISGHRSVSWYQQTPGQGLQFLFEYFSETQRNKGNFPGRFSGRQFSNSRSEMNVSTLELGDSALYLCASSLSGTNTGELFFGEGSRLTVL.

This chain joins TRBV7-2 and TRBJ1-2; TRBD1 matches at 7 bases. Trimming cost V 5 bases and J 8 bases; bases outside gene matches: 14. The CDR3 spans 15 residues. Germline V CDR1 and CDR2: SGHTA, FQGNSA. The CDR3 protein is CASSPPGGGLGGYTF. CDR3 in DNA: TGTGCCAGCAGCCCACCAGGAGGGGGCCTTGGGGGCTACACCTTC. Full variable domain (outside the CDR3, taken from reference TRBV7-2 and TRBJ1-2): GAGVSQSPSNKVTEKGKDVELRCDPISGHTALYWYRQSLGQGLEFLIYFQGNSAPDKSGLPSDRFSAERTGGSVSTLTIQRTQQEDSAVYLCASSPPGGGLGGYTFGSGTRLTVV.

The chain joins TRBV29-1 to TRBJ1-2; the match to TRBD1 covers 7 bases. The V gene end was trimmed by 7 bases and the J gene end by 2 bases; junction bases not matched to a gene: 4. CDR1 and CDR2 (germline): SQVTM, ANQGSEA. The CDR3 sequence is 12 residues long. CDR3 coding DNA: TGCAGCGGAGGGGGACAGAACTATGGCTACACCTTC. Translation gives CSGGGQNYGYTF.

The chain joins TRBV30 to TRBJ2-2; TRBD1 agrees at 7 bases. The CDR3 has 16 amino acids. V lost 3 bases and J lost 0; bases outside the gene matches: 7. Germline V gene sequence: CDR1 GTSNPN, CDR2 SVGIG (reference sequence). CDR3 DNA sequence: TGTGCCTGGAGCCAGGGACAGCCCCCGAACACCGGGGAGCTGTTTTTT. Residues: CAWSQGQPPNTGELFF.

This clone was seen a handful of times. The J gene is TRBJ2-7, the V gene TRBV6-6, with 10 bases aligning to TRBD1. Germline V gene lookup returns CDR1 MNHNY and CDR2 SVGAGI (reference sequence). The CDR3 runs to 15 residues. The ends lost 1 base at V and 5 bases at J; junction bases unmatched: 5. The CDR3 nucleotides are TGTGCCAGCAGTTACTTGGGGGACAGGGGAGACGAGCAGTACTTC. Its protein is CASSYLGDRGDEQYF.

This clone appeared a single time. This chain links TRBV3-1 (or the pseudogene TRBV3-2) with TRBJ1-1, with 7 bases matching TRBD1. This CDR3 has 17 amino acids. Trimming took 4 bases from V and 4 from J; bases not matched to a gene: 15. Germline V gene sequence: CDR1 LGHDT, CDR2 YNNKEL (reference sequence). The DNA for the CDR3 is TGTGCCAGCAGCCCACTGGGACTTACAGGGGTTGGCACTGAAGCTTTCTTT. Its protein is CASSPLGLTGVGTEAFF.

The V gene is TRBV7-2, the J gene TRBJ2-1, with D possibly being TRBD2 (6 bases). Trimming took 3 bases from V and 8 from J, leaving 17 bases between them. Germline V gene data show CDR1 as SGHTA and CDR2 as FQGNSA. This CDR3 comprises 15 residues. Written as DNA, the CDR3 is TGTGCCAGCAGCTTGGGGGGTAGCCGCCTTGATGAGCAGTTCTTC. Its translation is CASSLGGSRLDEQFF.

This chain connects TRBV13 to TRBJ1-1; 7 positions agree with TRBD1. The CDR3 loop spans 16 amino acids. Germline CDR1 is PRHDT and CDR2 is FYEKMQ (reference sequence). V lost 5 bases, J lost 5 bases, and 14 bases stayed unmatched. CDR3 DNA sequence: TGTGCCAGCAGCCCTCCGTCCGGACAGGAGGCTACTGAAGCTTTCTTT. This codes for CASSPPSGQEATEAFF.

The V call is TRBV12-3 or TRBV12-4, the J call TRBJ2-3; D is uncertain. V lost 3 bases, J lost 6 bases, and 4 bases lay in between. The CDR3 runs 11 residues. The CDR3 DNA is TGTGCCAGCAGTTTGGCCGATACGCAGTATTTT. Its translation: CASSLADTQYF.

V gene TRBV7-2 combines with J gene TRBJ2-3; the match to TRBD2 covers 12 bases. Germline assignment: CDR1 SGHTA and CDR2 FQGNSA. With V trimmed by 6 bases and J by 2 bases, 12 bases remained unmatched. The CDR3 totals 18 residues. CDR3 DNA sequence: TGTGCCAGCAGTCGAATTCCGGGACTAGCGGGCGACACAGATACGCAGTATTTT. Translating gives CASSRIPGLAGDTDTQYF.

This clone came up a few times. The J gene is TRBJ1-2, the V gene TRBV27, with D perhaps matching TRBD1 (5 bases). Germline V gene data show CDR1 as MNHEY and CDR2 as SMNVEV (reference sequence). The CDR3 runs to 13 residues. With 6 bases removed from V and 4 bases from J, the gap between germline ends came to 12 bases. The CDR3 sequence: CASSPTASYGYTF. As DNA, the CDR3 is TGTGCCAGCAGCCCGACAGCCTCCTATGGCTACACCTTC.

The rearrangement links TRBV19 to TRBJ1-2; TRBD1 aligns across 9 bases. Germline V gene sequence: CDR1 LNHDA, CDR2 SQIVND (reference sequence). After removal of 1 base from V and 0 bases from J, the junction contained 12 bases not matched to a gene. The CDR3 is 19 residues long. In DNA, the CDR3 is TGTGCCAGTAGTATAGCCGGGACAGGGTGGCCCACAGCTAACTATGGCTACACCTTC. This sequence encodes CASSIAGTGWPTANYGYTF.